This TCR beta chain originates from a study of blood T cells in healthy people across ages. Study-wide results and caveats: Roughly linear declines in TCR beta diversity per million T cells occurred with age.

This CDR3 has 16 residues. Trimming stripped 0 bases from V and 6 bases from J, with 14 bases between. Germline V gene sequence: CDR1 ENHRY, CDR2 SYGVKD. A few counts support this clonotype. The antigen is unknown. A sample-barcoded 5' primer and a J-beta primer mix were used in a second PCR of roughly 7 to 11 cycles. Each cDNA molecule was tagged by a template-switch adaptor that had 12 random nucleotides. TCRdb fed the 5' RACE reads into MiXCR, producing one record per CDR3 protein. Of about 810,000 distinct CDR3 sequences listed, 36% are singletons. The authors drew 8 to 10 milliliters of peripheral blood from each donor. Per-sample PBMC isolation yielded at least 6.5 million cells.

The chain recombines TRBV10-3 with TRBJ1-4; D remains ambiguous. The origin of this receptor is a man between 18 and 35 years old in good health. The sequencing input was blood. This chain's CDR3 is CAISESRISGYEKLFF. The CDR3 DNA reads TGTGCCATCAGTGAGTCGAGGATATCGGGATATGAAAAACTGTTTTTT.